The clone carrying this TCR beta chain has only one observation. What it binds is unknown. CDR1 is SNHLY, CDR2 FYNNEI, per germline. The CDR3 covers 12 residues. V was pared by 6 bases and J by 3 bases, with 9 bases between. Profiling relied on immunoSEQ multiplex PCR, and the TCRdb table lists in-frame clones only, not all of them. The table lists almost 70,000 clones, over 90% of them singletons, with roughly 4.7% in the top ten. This sample is drawn from a study of cytomegalovirus exposure and HLA in healthy donors. The wider study: The approximately 120 validation repertoires, a later analysis reported, used the same platform as the approximately 730 repertoires from the first cohort. Study-wide results and caveats: A classifier reportedly called cytomegalovirus status with high sensitivity and specificity. The tendency of first-cohort TCR clusters to co-occur in the roughly 130 validation repertoires was the finding of a later analysis. The listing of roughly 160 TCR beta chains classed them as cytomegalovirus-associated.

The V and J genes are TRBV2 and TRBJ2-7, with D possibly matching TRBD1 (5 bases). Sequenced input: PBMCs. This TCR came from a woman aged 18-30 years in good health and CMV-seropositive. This CDR3 reads CASRVDSYEQYF. The CDR3 bases are TGTGCCAGCAGGGTAGACAGCTACGAGCAGTACTTC.